The 26 T cell receptor beta chains given below trace back to one sample, sequenced in a study of T cells in Graves' hyperthyroidism and ophthalmopathy. RNA transcripts were the template for amplifying TCR beta CDR3 regions. An initial round of RT-PCR targeting the TCR CDR3 relied on the HTBI primer set. TCRdb analysed the multiplex PCR reads with MiXCR anew, one entry per CDR3 protein. The sample consists of some 370,000 distinct CDR3 sequences, around 15% of them appearing once. The sequenced sample consisted of blood. These receptors were collected from a man aged 50-59 years with Graves' ophthalmopathy.

The table lists this clonotype with many counts. The rearrangement links TRBV2 to TRBJ2-7; TRBD2 agrees at 9 bases. CDR1 and CDR2 (germline): SNHLY, FYNNEI. V lost 4 bases to trimming and J lost 4 bases; unmatched junction nucleotides: 5. The CDR3 spans 14 residues. CDR3 sequence reads: CASSVDTSGYEQYF. In DNA form, the CDR3 reads TGTGCCAGCAGTGTTGATACTAGCGGGTACGAGCAGTACTTC.

In its sample, this clonotype was seen many times. The gene calls are TRBV29-1 and TRBJ2-7; 7 bases line up with TRBD1. This CDR3 is built from 14 residues. With V trimmed by 6 bases and J by 3 bases, 11 bases remained unmatched. Per the germline V gene, CDR1 is SQVTM and CDR2 is ANQGSEA. The CDR3 is CSVERWQGDYEQYF. CDR3 nucleotides: TGCAGCGTGGAGAGGTGGCAGGGGGACTACGAGCAGTACTTC.

This clonotype showed up many times. This chain uses TRBV7-6 with TRBJ2-7; 8 positions match TRBD2. Germline V gene sequence: CDR1 SGHVS, CDR2 FNYEAQ. V was clipped by 4 bases and J by 3 bases; unmatched bases: 5. The CDR3 loop spans 14 amino acids. CDR3 DNA: TGTGCCAGCAGCTCCCGGGGGGGAAACTACGAGCAGTACTTC. Amino acids: CASSSRGGNYEQYF.

This clonotype was recorded many times. The genes are TRBV6-4 and TRBJ2-1; possibly TRBD2 for D (6 bases). With 6 bases removed from V and 8 bases from J, the gap between germline ends came to 32 bases. In germline, CDR1 is MRHNA, CDR2 SNTAGT. CDR3 length: 19 amino acids. The CDR3 loop reads CASSETSPLRVGGNHEQFF. The CDR3 DNA reads as TGTGCCAGCAGCGAGACTAGTCCCTTAAGAGTCGGTGGGAATCATGAGCAGTTCTTC.

The table lists this clonotype with a few counts. This chain uses TRBV7-9 with TRBJ1-3; TRBD1 is a possible D gene (5 bases). Germline lookup yields CDR1 SEHNR and CDR2 FQNEAQ (reference sequence). The CDR3 runs 15 residues. V gave up 5 bases and J gave up 1 base, with 12 bases separating them. The CDR3 region is CASSARWGSGNTIYF. CDR3 coding DNA: TGTGCCAGCAGCGCCCGGTGGGGGTCTGGAAACACCATATATTTT.

There are many counts of this clonotype. The rearrangement joins TRBV24-1 to TRBJ2-2; D is perhaps TRBD1 (5 bases). This CDR3 is built from 14 residues. Germline-derived CDR1 and CDR2 are KGHDR and SFDVKD. V was clipped by 9 bases and J by 4 bases, with 14 bases between them. For the CDR3, the DNA is TGTGCCACCGCCCTAGGGGATGCCACCGGGGAGCTGTTTTTT. It encodes CATALGDATGELFF.

The chain is built from TRBV7-9 and TRBJ2-7; D remains ambiguous. Germline CDR1 SEHNR, CDR2 FQNEAQ (reference sequence). This CDR3 spans 19 amino acids. V lost 1 base and J 4 bases, leaving 26 bases between the germline ends. The CDR3 nucleotides are TGTGCCAGCAGCTTAGAGGCCACGGGTACCCTTAGCTTGAATTACGAGCAGTACTTC. This encodes CASSLEATGTLSLNYEQYF.

This rearrangement joins TRBV19 to TRBJ2-7; D is unclear. The germline V and J ends were trimmed by 0 bases and 7 bases, with 10 bases remaining between them. Germline assignment: CDR1 LNHDA and CDR2 SQIVND (reference sequence). The CDR3 totals 13 residues. This CDR3 reads CASSIEGSGEQYF. CDR3 bases: TGTGCCAGTAGTATAGAAGGCTCTGGGGAGCAGTACTTC.

In its sample, this clonotype was seen a few times. The chain recombines TRBV7-9 with TRBJ2-2, with D perhaps given as TRBD1 or TRBD2 (9 bases each). Trimming pared 5 bases from V and 6 bases from J, leaving 22 bases between. Germline V gives CDR1 SEHNR, CDR2 FQNEAQ (reference sequence). This CDR3 region has 17 residues. The CDR3 coding sequence is TGTGCCAGCAGCCCTAGCGGGACAGGGTTTTTCGCCGGGGAGCTGTTTTTT. Protein sequence: CASSPSGTGFFAGELFF.

This clonotype was counted ten times or more. The chain is built from TRBV12-3 or TRBV12-4 and TRBJ1-5; no definite D call. This CDR3 spans 10 amino acids. The V end lost 9 bases, the J end lost 9 bases, and 9 bases lay between the germline ends. CDR3 DNA: TGTGCCAGTGGAGAAGGGCCCCAGCATTTT. Translating it yields CASGEGPQHF.

The J gene is TRBJ2-1, the V gene TRBV24-1; 7 bases agree with TRBD2. CDR3 length: 14 amino acids. Germline V gene sequence: CDR1 KGHDR, CDR2 SFDVKD. V was clipped by 6 bases and J by 8 bases; unmatched bases: 9. The DNA for the CDR3 is TGTGCCACCAGTAGCGGGATTGGTAGGGATGAGCAGTTCTTC. Protein: CATSSGIGRDEQFF.

Only a few counts were recorded for this clonotype. The chain uses TRBV7-9 and TRBJ2-5, with 8 bases lining up with TRBD2. The CDR3 has 14 residues. Germline CDR1 SEHNR, CDR2 FQNEAQ (reference sequence). The J segment lost 4 bases and the V segment lost 0 bases, leaving 1 base of the junction unmatched. The CDR3 coding sequence is TGTGCCAGCAGCTTAGCCGGGAGGGTAGAGACCCAGTACTTC. The encoded protein is CASSLAGRVETQYF.

This clonotype has a count of ten or more. The gene calls are TRBV3-1 and TRBJ2-1; D uncertain. The CDR3 totals 16 residues. Trimming shortened V by 2 bases and J by 3 bases, and 14 bases separated the two germline ends. From germline, CDR1 is LGHDT and CDR2 YNNKEL (reference sequence). The CDR3 here is CASSQIQVSVYNEQFF. In nucleotides, the CDR3 is TGTGCCAGCAGCCAAATCCAGGTTTCGGTCTACAATGAGCAGTTCTTC.

This clonotype turned up a few times. The chain employs TRBV27 and TRBJ2-7; 8 nucleotides match TRBD1. The V gene's germline CDR1 is MNHEY and CDR2 SMNVEV (reference sequence). The junction had 7 bases not matched to a gene; V was cut back by 5 bases and J by 4 bases. The CDR3 extends over 14 amino acids. As DNA, the CDR3 is TGTGCCAGCAGTGCCCCGGGACAGGCTTACGAGCAGTACTTC. It encodes CASSAPGQAYEQYF.

This clonotype was recorded at least ten times. The chain joins TRBV5-1 to TRBJ2-1; TRBD2 is a possible D gene (5 bases). Trimming left V 0 bases short and J 0 bases short, with 16 bases between. The CDR3 is 18 amino acids. Germline V gene sequence: CDR1 SGHRS, CDR2 YFSETQ. CDR3 in amino acids: CASSLDPPFAGSYNEQFF. In DNA, the CDR3 is TGCGCCAGCAGCTTGGATCCACCCTTTGCGGGCTCCTACAATGAGCAGTTCTTC.

This clonotype was detected many times. This sequence joins TRBV12-3 or TRBV12-4 and TRBJ2-7, with D perhaps assigned TRBD1 or TRBD2 (5 bases each). The CDR3 spans 13 residues. V gave up 1 base and J gave up 7 bases, with 11 bases separating them. The CDR3, as DNA: TGTGCCAGCAGTTTAGGGGGGTCGGGGGAGCAGTACTTC. Protein product: CASSLGGSGEQYF.

In this sample, this clonotype turned up many times. This chain links TRBV5-1 with TRBJ2-6, with TRBD2 as a possible D gene (6 bases). Germline loops: CDR1 SGHRS, CDR2 YFSETQ. CDR3 size: 16 residues. V was pared by 2 bases and J by 0 bases, with 9 bases between. CDR3 nucleotides: TGCGCCAGCAGCTTTGGGGGGAACTCTGGGGCCAACGTCCTGACTTTC. It translates to CASSFGGNSGANVLTF.

This clonotype was counted between two and nine times. This chain connects TRBV10-3 to TRBJ2-3; 11 positions match TRBD2. The CDR3 has 15 amino acids. Per germline, CDR1 ENHRY and CDR2 SYGVKD. V lost 4 bases, J lost 4 bases, and 4 bases stayed unmatched. The CDR3 loop is CAISAVAGGPDTQYF. CDR3 in DNA: TGTGCCATCAGTGCTGTAGCGGGAGGGCCAGATACGCAGTATTTT.

This clonotype was found many times. The V call is TRBV13, the J call TRBJ2-1; 10 bases are a match to TRBD2. Germline CDR1 PRHDT, CDR2 FYEKMQ (reference sequence). V shed 1 base, J shed 5 bases, and the junction held 5 bases outside the gene matches. This CDR3 is 16 amino acids long. CDR3 nucleotide sequence: TGTGCCAGCAGCTTAGCCCTAGCGGGAGTAGACAATGAGCAGTTCTTC. Its translation: CASSLALAGVDNEQFF. Full variable domain (outside the CDR3, taken from reference TRBV13 and TRBJ2-1): AAGVIQSPRHLIKEKRETATLKCYPIPRHDTVYWYQQGPGQDPQFLISFYEKMQSDKGSIPDRFSAQQFSDYHSELNMSSLELGDSALYFCASSLALAGVDNEQFFGPGTRLTVL.

This clonotype was seen more than once but under ten times. The rearrangement joins TRBV6-6 to TRBJ2-7, with 8 bases aligning to TRBD2. The germline V gene encodes CDR1 MNHNY and CDR2 SVGAGI (reference sequence). V dropped 0 bases and J dropped 3; count of bases not matched to a gene: 10. CDR3 length equals 17 residues. The CDR3 here is CASSYSIRPGGVYEQYF. In DNA, the CDR3 is TGTGCCAGCAGTTACTCGATACGGCCGGGGGGGGTCTACGAGCAGTACTTC.

This clonotype was seen many times. The chain joins TRBV7-8 to TRBJ2-7; D tentatively reads TRBD1 or TRBD2 (5 bases each). The CDR3 length is 15 residues. Trimming took 5 bases from V and 3 from J, leaving 17 bases between them. Germline lookup yields CDR1 SGHVS and CDR2 FQNEAQ. The DNA of the CDR3 is TGTGCCAGCAGCCGAGTCGGGGCGTTGGACTACGAGCAGTACTTC. This translates into CASSRVGALDYEQYF.

The table lists this clonotype with a few counts. This chain joins TRBV7-8 and TRBJ2-7, with 8 bases that match TRBD2. This CDR3 contains 13 residues. CDR1 and CDR2 (germline): SGHVS, FQNEAQ. V lost 10 bases to trimming and J lost 0 bases; unmatched junction nucleotides: 5. In nucleotides, the CDR3 is TGTGCCACCATAGCGGGGAGCTCCTACGAGCAGTACTTC. Amino acid sequence: CATIAGSSYEQYF.

This chain uses TRBV13 with TRBJ2-7; TRBD2 aligns across 13 bases. The CDR3 loop spans 15 amino acids. Germline lookup yields CDR1 PRHDT and CDR2 FYEKMQ (reference sequence). J gave up 6 bases and V 6 bases, and 8 bases lay outside the gene matches. The CDR3: CASSQWTSGRSEQYF. The DNA for the CDR3 is TGTGCCAGCAGTCAATGGACTAGCGGGAGATCCGAGCAGTACTTC.

Ten or more counts support this clonotype. The gene calls are TRBV2 and TRBJ2-1; a possible D gene is TRBD1 (5 bases). Germline CDR1 is SNHLY and CDR2 is FYNNEI. The CDR3 spans 14 residues. Trimming took off 7 bases at V and 10 bases at J, with 20 bases between the two ends. The CDR3 loop is CASTVLGPKGEQFF. In DNA form, the CDR3 reads TGTGCCAGCACAGTGCTGGGGCCAAAGGGAGAGCAGTTCTTC. The whole variable domain, remainder taken from reference TRBV2 and TRBJ2-1, is EPEVTQTPSHQVTQMGQEVILRCVPISNHLYFYWYRQILGQKVEFLVSFYNNEISEKSEIFDDQFSVERPDGSNFTLKIRSTKLEDSAMYFCASTVLGPKGEQFFGPGTRLTVL.

A few counts support this clonotype. This chain links TRBV2 with TRBJ2-7; a weak D match, TRBD2 (5 bases). This CDR3 region has 12 residues. V was pared by 3 bases and J by 6 bases, with 9 bases between. Germline-derived CDR1 and CDR2 are SNHLY and FYNNEI. CDR3 amino acids: CASSDSGGEQYF. The CDR3 bases are TGTGCCAGCAGTGATTCCGGAGGCGAGCAGTACTTC.

The chain joins TRBV20-1 to TRBJ2-2; D unresolved. Deletions cut 2 bases from V and 4 bases from J, with 8 bases between. The CDR3 is 13 residues long. Looked up from germline, CDR1 is DFQATT and CDR2 is SNEGSKA (reference sequence). The CDR3: CSARRRVTGELFF. CDR3 nucleotide sequence: TGCAGTGCTAGACGAAGGGTCACCGGGGAGCTGTTTTTT.